This TCR beta chain is drawn from a study of T-cell memory formation after mild COVID-19. Study-wide background: Across donors, TCR clusters were largely donor specific. Findings and limits, study-wide: Clones shrinking from day 15 to 85 showed even CD4/CD8 mixes; later expanders tilted CD4+. Day 37-peaking second-wave clones had unconfirmed SARS-CoV-2 specificity.

TCRdb reprocessed the 5' RACE reads via MiXCR and lists one record per CDR3 protein. The table lists around 310,000 distinct CDR3 sequences, 20% to 25% of them singletons. The germline CDR1 and CDR2 sequences are SGDLS and YYNGEE. V dropped 3 bases and J dropped 7 bases, with 22 bases sitting between them. CDR3 size: 17 residues. This clonotype showed up just a few times. Its target is unknown. The J gene is TRBJ2-2, the V gene TRBV9, with D tentatively TRBD1 or TRBD2 (6 bases each). The origin of this receptor is a man between 18 and 29 years old who had mild COVID-19 (a few samples of this study predate the infection). Cell type and time point are not known. Sequencing was done on a sample of PBMCs or a T cell subset sorted from them (not recorded which). The CDR3 loop reads CASSAQRGTGTGGELFF. As DNA, the CDR3 is TGTGCCAGCAGCGCCCAGAGGGGGACTGGAACGGGCGGGGAGCTGTTTTTT.